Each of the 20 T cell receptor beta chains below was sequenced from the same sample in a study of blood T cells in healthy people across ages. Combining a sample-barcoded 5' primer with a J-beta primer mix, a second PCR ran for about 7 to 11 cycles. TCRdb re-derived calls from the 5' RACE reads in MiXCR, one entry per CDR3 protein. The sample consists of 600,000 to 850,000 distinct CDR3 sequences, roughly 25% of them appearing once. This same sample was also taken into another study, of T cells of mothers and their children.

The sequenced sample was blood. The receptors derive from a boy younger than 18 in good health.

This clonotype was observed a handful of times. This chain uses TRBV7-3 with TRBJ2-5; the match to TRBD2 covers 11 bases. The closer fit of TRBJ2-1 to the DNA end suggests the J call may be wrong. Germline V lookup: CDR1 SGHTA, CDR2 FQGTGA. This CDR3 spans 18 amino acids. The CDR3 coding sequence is TGTGCCAGCAGCACCAACGCACCGACTAGCGGGAAGTTCGATGAGCAGTTCTTC. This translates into CASSTNAPTSGKFDEQFF.

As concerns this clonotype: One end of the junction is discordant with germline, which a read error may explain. As DNA, the CDR3 is TGTGCCAGCCCACCACGGGCTAGCGACTACAATGAGCAGTTCTTC. Translated: CASPPRASDYNEQFF. The chain combines TRBV18 with TRBJ2-1; possible D gene TRBD2, 6 bases. Per germline, CDR1 KGHSH and CDR2 LQKENI. This CDR3 has 15 amino acids.

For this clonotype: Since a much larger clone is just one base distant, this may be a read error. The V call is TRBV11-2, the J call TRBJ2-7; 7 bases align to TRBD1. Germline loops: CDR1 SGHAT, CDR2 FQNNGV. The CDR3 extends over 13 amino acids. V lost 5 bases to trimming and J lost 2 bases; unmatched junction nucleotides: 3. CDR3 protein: CASSRGQTYEQYF. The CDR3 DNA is TGTGCCAGCAGCAGGGGACAGACCTACGAGCAGTACTTC. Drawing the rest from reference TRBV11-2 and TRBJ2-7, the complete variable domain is EAGVAQSPRYKIIEKRQSVAFWCNPISGHATLYWYQQILGQGPKLLIQFQNNGVVDDSQLPKDRFSAERLKGVDSTLKIQPAKLEDSAVYLCASSRGQTYEQYFGPGTRLTVT.

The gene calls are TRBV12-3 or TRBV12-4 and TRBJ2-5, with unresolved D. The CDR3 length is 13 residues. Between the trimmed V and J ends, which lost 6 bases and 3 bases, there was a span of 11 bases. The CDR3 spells CASRTGLEETQYF. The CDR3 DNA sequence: TGTGCCAGCAGAACTGGGCTAGAAGAGACCCAGTACTTC.

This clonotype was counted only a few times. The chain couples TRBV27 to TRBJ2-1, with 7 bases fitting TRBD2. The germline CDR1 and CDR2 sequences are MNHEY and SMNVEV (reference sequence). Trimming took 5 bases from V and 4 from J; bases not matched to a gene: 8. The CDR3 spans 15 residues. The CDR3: CASSSEGGVYNEQFF. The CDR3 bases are TGTGCCAGCAGTAGCGAGGGAGGGGTTTACAATGAGCAGTTCTTC.

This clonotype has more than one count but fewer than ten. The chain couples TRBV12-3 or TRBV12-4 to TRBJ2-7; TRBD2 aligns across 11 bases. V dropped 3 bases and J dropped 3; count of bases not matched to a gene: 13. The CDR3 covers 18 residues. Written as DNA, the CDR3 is TGTGCCAGCAGTTTTTCCACGTATACTAGCGGGAGAGACTACGAGCAGTACTTC. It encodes CASSFSTYTSGRDYEQYF.

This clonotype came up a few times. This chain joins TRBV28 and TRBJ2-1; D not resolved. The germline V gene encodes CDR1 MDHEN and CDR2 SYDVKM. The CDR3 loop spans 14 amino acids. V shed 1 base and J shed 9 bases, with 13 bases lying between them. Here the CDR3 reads CASSLFVKKSEQFF. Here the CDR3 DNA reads TGTGCCAGCAGTTTATTCGTGAAGAAATCTGAGCAGTTCTTC. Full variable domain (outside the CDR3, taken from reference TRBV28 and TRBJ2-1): DVKVTQSSRYLVKRTGEKVFLECVQDMDHENMFWYRQDPGLGLRLIYFSYDVKMKEKGDIPEGYSVSREKKERFSLILESASTNQTSMYLCASSLFVKKSEQFFGPGTRLTVL.

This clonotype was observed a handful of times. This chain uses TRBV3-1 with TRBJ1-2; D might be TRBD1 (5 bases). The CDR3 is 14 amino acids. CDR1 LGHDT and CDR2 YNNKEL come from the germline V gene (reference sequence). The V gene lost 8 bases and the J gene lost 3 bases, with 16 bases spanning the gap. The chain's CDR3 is CASEGTATDYGYTF. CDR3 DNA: TGTGCCAGCGAGGGGACCGCCACTGACTATGGCTACACCTTC.

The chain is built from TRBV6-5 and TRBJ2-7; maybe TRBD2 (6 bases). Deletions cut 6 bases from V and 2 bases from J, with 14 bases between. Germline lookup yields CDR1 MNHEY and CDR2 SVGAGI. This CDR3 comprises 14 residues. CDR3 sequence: CASSSYGSPYEQYF. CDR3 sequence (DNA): TGTGCCAGCAGCTCTTACGGGAGCCCCTACGAGCAGTACTTC.

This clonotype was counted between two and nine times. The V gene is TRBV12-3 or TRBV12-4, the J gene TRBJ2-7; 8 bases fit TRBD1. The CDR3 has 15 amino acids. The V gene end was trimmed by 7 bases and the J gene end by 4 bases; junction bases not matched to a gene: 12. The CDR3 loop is CASTLMGTGGYEQYF. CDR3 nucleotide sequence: TGTGCCAGCACCCTTATGGGCACAGGGGGATACGAGCAGTACTTC.

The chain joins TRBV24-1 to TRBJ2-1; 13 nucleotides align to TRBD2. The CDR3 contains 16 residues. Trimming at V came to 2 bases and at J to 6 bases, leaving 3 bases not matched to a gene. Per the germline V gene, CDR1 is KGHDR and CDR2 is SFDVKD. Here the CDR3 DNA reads TGTGCCACCAGTGATTGGACTAGCGGGAGTGTCAATGAGCAGTTCTTC. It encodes CATSDWTSGSVNEQFF.

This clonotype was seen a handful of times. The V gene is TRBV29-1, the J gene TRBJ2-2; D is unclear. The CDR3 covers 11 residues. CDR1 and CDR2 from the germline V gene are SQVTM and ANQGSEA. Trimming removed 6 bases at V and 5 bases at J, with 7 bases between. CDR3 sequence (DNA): TGCAGCGTCGGTGAGACCGGGGAGCTGTTTTTT. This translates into CSVGETGELFF.

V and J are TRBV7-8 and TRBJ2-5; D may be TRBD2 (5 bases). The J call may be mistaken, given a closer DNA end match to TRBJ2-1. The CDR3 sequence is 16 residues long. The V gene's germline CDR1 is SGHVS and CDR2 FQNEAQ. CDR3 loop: CASSLGISDLYNEQFF. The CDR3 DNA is TGTGCCAGCAGCTTGGGAATTAGCGACTTGTACAATGAGCAGTTCTTC.

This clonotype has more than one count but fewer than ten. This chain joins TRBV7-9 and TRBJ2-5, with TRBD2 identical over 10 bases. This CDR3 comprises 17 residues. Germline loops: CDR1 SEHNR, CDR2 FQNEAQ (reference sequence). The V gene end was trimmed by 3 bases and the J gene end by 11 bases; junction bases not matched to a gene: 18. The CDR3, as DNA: TGTGCCAGCAGCTTCCTAGCGGGGGCGCCCCGTGGGGGTGAGCAGTACTTC. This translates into CASSFLAGAPRGGEQYF.

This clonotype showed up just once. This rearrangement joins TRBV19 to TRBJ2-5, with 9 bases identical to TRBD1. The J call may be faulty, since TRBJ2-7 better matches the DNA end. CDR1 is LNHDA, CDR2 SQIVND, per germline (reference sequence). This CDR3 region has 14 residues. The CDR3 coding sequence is TGTGCCAGTAGTCCTTGGGACAGGGAGGGCGAGCAGTACTTC. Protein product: CASSPWDREGEQYF.

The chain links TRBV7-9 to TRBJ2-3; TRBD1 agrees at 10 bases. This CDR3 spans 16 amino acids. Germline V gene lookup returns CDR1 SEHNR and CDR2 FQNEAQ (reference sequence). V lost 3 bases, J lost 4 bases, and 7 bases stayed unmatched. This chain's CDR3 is CASSFLTGGEADTQYF. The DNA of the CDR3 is TGTGCCAGCAGCTTCTTGACAGGGGGCGAAGCAGATACGCAGTATTTT. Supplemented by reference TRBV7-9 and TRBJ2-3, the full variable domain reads DTGVSQNPRHKITKRGQNVTFRCDPISEHNRLYWYRQTLGQGPEFLTYFQNEAQLEKSRLLSDRFSAERPKGSFSTLEIQRTEQGDSAMYLCASSFLTGGEADTQYFGPGTRLTVL.

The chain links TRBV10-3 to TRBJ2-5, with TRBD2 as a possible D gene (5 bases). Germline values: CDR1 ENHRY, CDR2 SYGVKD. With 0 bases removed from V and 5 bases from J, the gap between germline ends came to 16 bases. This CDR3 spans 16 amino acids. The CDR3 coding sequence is TGTGCCATCAGTGAGTCGACGCGACTGGGCGGGGAGACCCAGTACTTC. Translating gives CAISESTRLGGETQYF.

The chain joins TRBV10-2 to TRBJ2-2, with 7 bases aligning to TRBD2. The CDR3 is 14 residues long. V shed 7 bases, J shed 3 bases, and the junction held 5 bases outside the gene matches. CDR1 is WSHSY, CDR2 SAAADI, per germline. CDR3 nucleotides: TGCGCCAGCATGGGAGGGTTGTACACCGGGGAGCTGTTTTTT. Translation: CASMGGLYTGELFF.

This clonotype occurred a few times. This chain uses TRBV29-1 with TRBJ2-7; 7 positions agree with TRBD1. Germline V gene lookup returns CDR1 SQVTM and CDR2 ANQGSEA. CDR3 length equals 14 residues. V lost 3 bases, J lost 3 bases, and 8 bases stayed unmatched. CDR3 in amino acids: CSVESGTGVYEQYF. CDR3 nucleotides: TGCAGCGTTGAGAGCGGAACAGGGGTCTACGAGCAGTACTTC.

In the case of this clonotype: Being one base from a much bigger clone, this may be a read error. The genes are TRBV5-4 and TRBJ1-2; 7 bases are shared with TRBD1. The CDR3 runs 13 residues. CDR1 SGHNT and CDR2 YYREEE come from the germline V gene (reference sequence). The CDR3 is CAGRPGTAYGYTF. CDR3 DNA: TGTGCCGGCAGACCGGGGACAGCCTATGGCTACACCTTC.